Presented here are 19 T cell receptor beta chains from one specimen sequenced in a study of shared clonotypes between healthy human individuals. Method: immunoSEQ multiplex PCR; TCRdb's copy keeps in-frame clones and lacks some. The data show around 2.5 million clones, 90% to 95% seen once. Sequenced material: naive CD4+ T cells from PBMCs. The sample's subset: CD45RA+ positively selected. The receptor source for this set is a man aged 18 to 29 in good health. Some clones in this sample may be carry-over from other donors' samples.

The CDR3 region is CASSGLGWDTQYF. The CDR3 DNA sequence: TGTGCCAGCAGCGGACTAGGTTGGGATACGCAGTATTTT. The chain recombines TRBV14 with TRBJ2-3; 7 positions match TRBD2. The J segment lost 6 bases and the V segment lost 5 bases, leaving 5 bases of the junction unmatched. The germline V gene encodes CDR1 SGHDN and CDR2 FVKESK. The CDR3 contains 13 residues.

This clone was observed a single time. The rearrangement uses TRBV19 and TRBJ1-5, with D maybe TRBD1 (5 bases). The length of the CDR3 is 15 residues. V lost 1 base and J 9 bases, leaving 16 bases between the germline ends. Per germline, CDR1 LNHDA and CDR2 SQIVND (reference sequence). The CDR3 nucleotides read TGTGCCAGTAGTATAGGGCGCCAGGGAGTAAGGCCCCAGCATTTT. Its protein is CASSIGRQGVRPQHF.

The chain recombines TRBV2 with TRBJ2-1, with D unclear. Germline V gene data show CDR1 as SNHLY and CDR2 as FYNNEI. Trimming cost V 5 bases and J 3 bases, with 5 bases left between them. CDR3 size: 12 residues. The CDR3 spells CASSLFYNEQFF. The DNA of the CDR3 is TGTGCCAGCAGTCTTTTCTACAATGAGCAGTTCTTC.

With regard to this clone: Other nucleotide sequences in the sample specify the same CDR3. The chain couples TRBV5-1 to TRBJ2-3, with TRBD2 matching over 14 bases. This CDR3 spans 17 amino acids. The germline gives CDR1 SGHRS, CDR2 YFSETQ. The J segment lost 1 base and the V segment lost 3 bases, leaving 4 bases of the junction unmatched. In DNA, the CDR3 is TGCGCCAGCAGCTCAGGGACTAGCGGGAGCGGCACAGATACGCAGTATTTT. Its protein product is CASSSGTSGSGTDTQYF.

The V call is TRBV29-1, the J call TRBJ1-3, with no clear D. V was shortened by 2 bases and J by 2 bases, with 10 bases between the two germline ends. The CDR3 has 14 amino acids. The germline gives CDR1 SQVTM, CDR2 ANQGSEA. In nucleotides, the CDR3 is TGCAGCGTTGAATACGGGGAAGCTGGAAACACCATATATTTT. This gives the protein CSVEYGEAGNTIYF.

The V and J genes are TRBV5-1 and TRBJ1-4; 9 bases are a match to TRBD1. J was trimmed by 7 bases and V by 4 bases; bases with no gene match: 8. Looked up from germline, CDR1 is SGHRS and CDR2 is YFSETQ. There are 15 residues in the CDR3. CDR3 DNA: TGCGCCAGCAGCACAGGGGGCGCGGGAGCTGAAAAACTGTTTTTT. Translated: CASSTGGAGAEKLFF. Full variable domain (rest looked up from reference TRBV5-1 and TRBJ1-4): KAGVTQTPRYLIKTRGQQVTLSCSPISGHRSVSWYQQTPGQGLQFLFEYFSETQRNKGNFPGRFSGRQFSNSRSEMNVSTLELGDSALYLCASSTGGAGAEKLFFGSGTQLSVL.

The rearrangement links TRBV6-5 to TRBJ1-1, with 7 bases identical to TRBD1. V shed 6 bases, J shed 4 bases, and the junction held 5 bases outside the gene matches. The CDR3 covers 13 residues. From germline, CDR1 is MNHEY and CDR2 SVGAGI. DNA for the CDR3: TGTGCCAGCAGACTACAGGGGAGCACTGAAGCTTTCTTT. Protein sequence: CASRLQGSTEAFF.

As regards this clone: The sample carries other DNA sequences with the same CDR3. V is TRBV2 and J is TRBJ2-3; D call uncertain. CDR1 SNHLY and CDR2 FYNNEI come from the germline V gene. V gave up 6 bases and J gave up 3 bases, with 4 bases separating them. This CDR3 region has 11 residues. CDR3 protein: CASRGTDTQYF. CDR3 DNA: TGTGCCAGCAGAGGGACAGATACGCAGTATTTT.

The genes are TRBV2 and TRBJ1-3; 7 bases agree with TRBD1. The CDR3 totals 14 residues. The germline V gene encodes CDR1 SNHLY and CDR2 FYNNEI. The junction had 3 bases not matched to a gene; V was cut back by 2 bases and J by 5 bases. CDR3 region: CASSEQTGRNTIYF. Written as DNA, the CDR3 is TGTGCCAGCAGTGAACAGACAGGGAGAAACACCATATATTTT.

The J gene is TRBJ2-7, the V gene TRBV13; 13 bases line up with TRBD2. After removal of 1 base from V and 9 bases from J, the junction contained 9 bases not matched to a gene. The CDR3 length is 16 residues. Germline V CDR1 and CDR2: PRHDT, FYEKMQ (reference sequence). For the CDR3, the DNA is TGTGCCAGCAGCTTAGCGGGCGCGACTAGCGGGAGGAGGCAGTACTTC. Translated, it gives CASSLAGATSGRRQYF.

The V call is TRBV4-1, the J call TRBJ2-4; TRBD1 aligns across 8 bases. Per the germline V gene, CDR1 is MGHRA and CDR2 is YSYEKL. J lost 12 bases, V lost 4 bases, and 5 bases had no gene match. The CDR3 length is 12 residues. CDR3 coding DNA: TGCGCCAGCAGCCCCACAGGGGGAGCTCAGTACTTC. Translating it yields CASSPTGGAQYF.

The chain's CDR3 is CASSLVPGQGNYEQYF. The CDR3 DNA is TGTGCCAGCAGCTTAGTTCCGGGGCAGGGAAACTACGAGCAGTACTTC. The chain employs TRBV7-2 and TRBJ2-7; D could derive from TRBD1 or TRBD2 (5 bases each). The V end was cut by 1 base, the J end by 3 bases, with 16 bases between. The CDR3 is 16 amino acids. The V gene's germline CDR1 is SGHTA and CDR2 FQGNSA.

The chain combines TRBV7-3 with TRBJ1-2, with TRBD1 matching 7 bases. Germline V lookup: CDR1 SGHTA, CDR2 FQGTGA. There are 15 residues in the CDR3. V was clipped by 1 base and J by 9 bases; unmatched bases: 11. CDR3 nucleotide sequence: TGTGCCAGCAGCTTAATTGGACAGGAAGGGGAAAGCTACACCTTC. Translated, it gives CASSLIGQEGESYTF.

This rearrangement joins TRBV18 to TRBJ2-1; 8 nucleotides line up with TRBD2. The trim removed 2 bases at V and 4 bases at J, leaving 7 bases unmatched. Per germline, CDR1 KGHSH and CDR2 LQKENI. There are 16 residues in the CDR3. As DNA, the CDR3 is TGTGCCAGCTCACCAATACTAGCGGAGAGTTACAATGAGCAGTTCTTC. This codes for CASSPILAESYNEQFF.

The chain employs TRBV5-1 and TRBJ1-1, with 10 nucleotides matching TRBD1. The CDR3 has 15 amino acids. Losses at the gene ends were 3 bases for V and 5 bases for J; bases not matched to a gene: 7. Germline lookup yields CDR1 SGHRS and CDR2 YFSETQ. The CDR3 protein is CASSSGGQGVTEAFF. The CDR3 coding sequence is TGCGCCAGCAGCTCGGGCGGACAGGGGGTTACTGAAGCTTTCTTT.

The CDR3 reads CASSLGGYIGGETQYF. CDR3 sequence (DNA): TGCGCCAGCAGCTTGGGGGGATACATAGGAGGGGAGACCCAGTACTTC. The chain couples TRBV5-1 to TRBJ2-5; a possible D gene is TRBD2 (6 bases). The ends were cut back, 0 bases at V and 5 bases at J, with 17 bases in the middle. The CDR3 spans 16 residues. Germline V gene lookup returns CDR1 SGHRS and CDR2 YFSETQ.

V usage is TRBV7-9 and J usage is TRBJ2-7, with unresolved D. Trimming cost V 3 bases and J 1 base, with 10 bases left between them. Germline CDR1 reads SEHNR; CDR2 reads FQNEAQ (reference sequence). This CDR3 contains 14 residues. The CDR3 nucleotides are TGTGCCAGCAGCTTCTTTCCCAGGTCCTACGAGCAGTACTTC. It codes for CASSFFPRSYEQYF.

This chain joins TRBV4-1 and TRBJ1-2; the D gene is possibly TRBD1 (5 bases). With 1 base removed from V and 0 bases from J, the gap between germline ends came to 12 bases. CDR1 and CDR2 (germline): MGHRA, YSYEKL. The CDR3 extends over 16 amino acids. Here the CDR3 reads CASSQVLSRANYGYTF. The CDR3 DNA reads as TGCGCCAGCAGCCAAGTACTTTCCAGGGCTAACTATGGCTACACCTTC.

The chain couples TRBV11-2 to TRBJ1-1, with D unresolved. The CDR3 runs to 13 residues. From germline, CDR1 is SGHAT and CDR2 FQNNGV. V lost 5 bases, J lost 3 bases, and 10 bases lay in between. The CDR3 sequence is CASSEDGYTEAFF. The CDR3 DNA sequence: TGTGCCAGCAGCGAGGACGGATACACTGAAGCTTTCTTT.